A single sample is the source of the 21 T cell receptor beta chains below, sequenced in a study of molecular identifiers for immune sequencing clone quantification. TCRdb re-derived calls from the PCR reads in MiXCR, one entry per CDR3 protein. Among some 97,000 distinct CDR3 sequences listed, roughly a third were seen once. Material for sequencing was naive CD8+ T cells from blood, with Jurkat cell RNA spiked in. Subset described: FACS-sorted CD8+CD4-CCR7+CD45RA+ naive T cells. All receptors derive from a human donor in good health. Some libraries in this study had Jurkat cell RNA spiked in.

Remarks on this clonotype: Germline is not matched at one junction end, which may reflect a read error. The chain recombines TRBV7-9 with TRBJ2-5, with D possibly TRBD2 on 7 matching bases. The length of the CDR3 is 17 residues. Germline CDR1 reads SEHNR; CDR2 reads FQNEAQ (reference sequence). In DNA form, the CDR3 reads TGCGCCAGCAGCTCGCCCGGGGGGACACTGTACCAAGCGACCCAGTACTTC. It codes for CASSSPGGTLYQATQYF.

This clonotype was counted a few times. The chain has TRBV4-3 and TRBJ2-3, with D possibly called TRBD1 or TRBD2 (5 bases each). Trimming took off 0 bases at V and 0 bases at J, with 10 bases between the two ends. The CDR3 covers 16 residues. Germline CDR1 and CDR2: LGHNA and YSLEER. CDR3 residues: CASSQDGTASTDTQYF. In DNA form, the CDR3 reads TGCGCCAGCAGCCAAGATGGGACGGCGAGCACAGATACGCAGTATTTT.

About this clonotype itself: This may be a read error: a much more frequent sequence differs by one nucleotide. The chain recombines TRBV6-6 with TRBJ1-5, with D hard to call. V lost 7 bases to trimming and J lost 1 base, with 11 bases between them. The CDR3 loop spans 14 amino acids. Germline CDR1 and CDR2: MNHNY and SVGAGI (reference sequence). CDR3 protein: CASTGAGSNQPQHF. CDR3 nucleotides: TGTGCCAGCACAGGAGCTGGGAGCAATCAGCCCCAGCATTTT.

This clonotype was seen ten or more times. The junction does not match germline at one end; this may be a read error. The chain links TRBV4-3 to TRBJ2-7, with TRBD1 as a possible D gene (6 bases). The length of the CDR3 is 13 residues. Per germline, CDR1 LGHNA and CDR2 YSLEER. Written as DNA, the CDR3 is TGTGCCAGCAGCCCTGACAGGTCCTACGAGCAGTACTTC. Protein product: CASSPDRSYEQYF.

This rearrangement joins TRBV6-2 or TRBV6-3 to TRBJ1-5, with D maybe TRBD1 (6 bases). The germline V gene encodes CDR1 MNHEY and CDR2 SVGEGT. The CDR3 loop spans 14 amino acids. Trimming took 1 base from V and 6 from J, leaving 10 bases between them. The CDR3 region has the DNA TGTGCCAGCAGTTACTACGGGGGCATTCAGCCCCAGCATTTT. Its protein is CASSYYGGIQPQHF.

The CDR3 DNA is TGTGCCAGCAGTGGGGGGTCAAGCAATCAGCCCCAGCATTTT. This gives the protein CASSGGSSNQPQHF. The chain couples TRBV27 to TRBJ1-5; TRBD1 might be the D (5 bases). The CDR3 sequence is 14 residues long. Trimming shortened V by 5 bases and J by 1 base, and 9 bases separated the two germline ends. Germline V gene data show CDR1 as MNHEY and CDR2 as SMNVEV (reference sequence).

Points on this clonotype: This sequence may be a read error, since a much larger clone differs from it by one base. The V gene is TRBV2, the J gene TRBJ2-3; D not certain. This CDR3 spans 14 amino acids. Germline V gene lookup returns CDR1 SNHLY and CDR2 FYNNEI. V was shortened by 7 bases and J by 0 bases, with 11 bases between the two germline ends. The CDR3 spells CASTEARSTDTQYF. The CDR3, as DNA: TGTGCCAGCACCGAAGCGAGGAGCACAGATACGCAGTATTTT.

Regarding this clonotype: The germline gene is not matched at one end of the junction; a read error may be the cause. The genes are TRBV4-1 and TRBJ2-2; D tentatively reads TRBD1 or TRBD2 (5 bases each). Germline V CDR1 and CDR2: MGHRA, YSYEKL. CDR3 length: 15 residues. The CDR3 loop reads CASSRGHRNTGDLFF. The DNA for the CDR3 is TGCGCCAGCAGTCGCGGACATAGGAACACCGGGGATCTGTTTTTT.

V usage is TRBV4-3 and J usage is TRBJ1-4, with D perhaps matching TRBD1 (6 bases). Trimming took 1 base from V and 2 from J, leaving 11 bases between them. Germline assignment: CDR1 LGHNA and CDR2 YSLEER. There are 16 residues in the CDR3. The CDR3 DNA is TGCGCCAGCAGCCAAGTATGGGGGCCCACTAATGAAAAACTGTTTTTT. Amino acid sequence: CASSQVWGPTNEKLFF.

This chain uses TRBV7-9 with TRBJ1-1, with TRBD1 as a possible D gene (5 bases). This CDR3 spans 13 amino acids. V lost 7 bases and J lost 4, with 13 bases in between. Germline values: CDR1 SEHNR, CDR2 FQNEAQ (reference sequence). The CDR3 reads CASNLGDSTEAFF. CDR3 DNA: TGTGCCAGCAACCTTGGAGACAGCACTGAAGCTTTCTTT.

To note about this clonotype: A much larger clone is a single base away; this may be a read error. The rearrangement joins TRBV11-2 to TRBJ2-1, with 12 positions matching TRBD2. This CDR3 is 12 amino acids long. Germline values: CDR1 SGHAT, CDR2 FQNNGV. The CDR3 DNA reads as TGTGTCAGCAGCCCAGGGACTAGCGGGTCGTTCTTC. Its protein product is CVSSPGTSGSFF.

The gene calls are TRBV28 and TRBJ2-5, with 8 bases that match TRBD1. Germline trimming cut 6 bases from V and 3 bases from J; bases unmatched to any gene: 9. Germline assignment: CDR1 MDHEN and CDR2 SYDVKM. This CDR3 is 15 amino acids long. The CDR3 DNA sequence: TGTGCCAGCAGGATGACAGGGGTTGGGGAAGAGACCCAGTACTTC. Translated, it gives CASRMTGVGEETQYF.

This clonotype has just a few counts. The chain recombines TRBV21-1 with TRBJ1-1. TRBV21-1 represents a pseudogene. CDR3 length: 17 amino acids. The DNA of the CDR3 is TGTGCCAGCAGCCAGCGTTACGACAGGTTCCCGAACACTGAAGCTTTCTTT. It codes for CASSQRYDRFPNTEAFF.

The table lists this clonotype with many counts. The genes are TRBV29-1 and TRBJ1-2; D is ambiguous. CDR1 is SQVTM, CDR2 ANQGSEA, per germline. This CDR3 comprises 13 residues. Between the trimmed V and J ends, which lost 3 bases and 5 bases, there was a span of 13 bases. CDR3 amino acids: CSVESGSEYGYTF. The CDR3 DNA sequence: TGCAGCGTTGAGAGTGGGTCAGAATATGGCTACACCTTC.

Note on this clonotype: A junction end diverges from the germline sequence, so it may reflect a read error. The chain is built from TRBV2 and TRBJ2-7, with a weak D call TRBD1 (5 bases). The germline gives CDR1 SNHLY, CDR2 FYNNEI. The CDR3 length is 16 residues. The CDR3 here is CASSRAVEQGPYGQYF. The CDR3, as DNA: TGTGCCAGCAGCCGGGCGGTCGAGCAGGGCCCTTACGGGCAGTACTTC.

Turning to this clonotype: A much larger clone differs from this one at a single base, so this may be a read error. This rearrangement joins TRBV6-1 to TRBJ2-6; no definite D call. This CDR3 is built from 15 residues. Trimming left V 10 bases short and J 0 bases short, with 13 bases between. In germline, CDR1 is MNHNS, CDR2 SASEGT. For the CDR3, the DNA is TGTGCCATGGGCAGCCCTTACTCTGGGGCCAACGTCCTGACTTTC. The encoded protein is CAMGSPYSGANVLTF.

This clonotype was seen ten or more times. The chain joins TRBV29-1 to TRBJ2-7; 8 nucleotides agree with TRBD2. V lost 4 bases and J lost 9; bases outside the gene matches: 14. The CDR3 is 14 residues long. From germline, CDR1 is SQVTM and CDR2 ANQGSEA. The CDR3 sequence is CSVVERDGGLGQYF. CDR3 nucleotides: TGCAGCGTTGTTGAGCGGGACGGGGGACTAGGGCAGTACTTC.

The chain couples TRBV19 to TRBJ1-1; no reliable D call. Germline loops: CDR1 LNHDA, CDR2 SQIVND (reference sequence). The V end was cut by 1 base, the J end by 5 bases, with 5 bases between. The length of the CDR3 is 12 residues. CDR3 DNA sequence: TGTGCCAGTAGTATAGCGGGGACTGAAGCTTTCTTT. Amino acid sequence: CASSIAGTEAFF.

This rearrangement joins TRBV11-2 to TRBJ2-3; no definite D call. The V end lost 2 bases, the J end lost 0 bases, and 9 bases lay between the germline ends. The germline gives CDR1 SGHAT, CDR2 FQNNGV. The CDR3 is 15 amino acids. The CDR3 region is CASSLFSGSTDTQYF. DNA of the CDR3: TGTGCCAGCAGCTTATTTAGTGGGAGCACAGATACGCAGTATTTT.

In its sample, this clonotype was seen once. This chain uses TRBV3-1 with TRBJ2-3; D tentatively fits TRBD1 or TRBD2 (5 bases each). The CDR3 covers 17 residues. Germline CDR1 LGHDT, CDR2 YNNKEL (reference sequence). Trimming pared 4 bases from V and 2 bases from J, leaving 19 bases between. CDR3 loop: CASSPRGLLGYTDTQYF. Here the CDR3 DNA reads TGTGCCAGCAGCCCCCGGGGCCTCCTTGGTTACACAGATACGCAGTATTTT.

In the case of this clonotype: The conserved final phenylalanine or tryptophan is absent from the CDR3, which likely points to a read error. The rearrangement joins TRBV29-1 to TRBJ2-3; TRBD2 matches at 9 bases. The V and J ends lost 1 base and 6 bases, in that order; junction bases with no gene match: 14. The CDR3 covers 17 residues. CDR1 SQVTM and CDR2 ANQGSEA come from the germline V gene. For the CDR3, the DNA is TGCAGCGTTGAAGCCGTCCCACTAGCGGGTACCCACGATACGCAGTATTCT. It translates to CSVEAVPLAGTHDTQYS.